Listed here are 11 T cell receptor beta chains from one sample, sequenced in a study of shared clonotypes between healthy human individuals. The method was immunoSEQ multiplex PCR; TCRdb's version includes in-frame clones alone and lacks a portion of them. The table shows about 2.4 million clones, with under 95% occurring only once. The material sequenced was naive CD4+ T cells from PBMCs. Subset specified: CD45RA+ positively selected. The receptors were sampled from a man aged 18 to 29 in good health. Some clones in this sample may be carry-over from other donors' samples.

The rearrangement uses TRBV5-4 and TRBJ2-5; TRBD2 agrees at 9 bases. The V and J ends lost 4 bases and 2 bases, in that order; junction bases with no gene match: 9. The CDR3 runs to 16 residues. Germline V gives CDR1 SGHNT, CDR2 YYREEE (reference sequence). The CDR3 DNA follows: TGTGCCAGCAGCGGATTAGCGGGAGTATATCAAGAGACCCAGTACTTC. Translated: CASSGLAGVYQETQYF.

A note on this clone: This sample also contains other DNA sequences that code for the same CDR3. J is TRBJ2-1 and V is TRBV7-3; 7 bases are a match to TRBD1. V dropped 3 bases and J dropped 0; count of bases not matched to a gene: 2. Germline V gives CDR1 SGHTA, CDR2 FQGTGA. The CDR3 extends over 15 amino acids. CDR3 in amino acids: CASSFRQGSYNEQFF. The CDR3 coding sequence is TGTGCCAGCAGCTTCCGACAGGGCTCCTACAATGAGCAGTTCTTC.

This chain links TRBV5-4 with TRBJ2-1, with 11 positions matching TRBD2. J gave up 0 bases and V 5 bases, and 13 bases lay outside the gene matches. This CDR3 has 19 amino acids. The germline V gene has CDR1 SGHNT and CDR2 YYREEE (reference sequence). CDR3 region: CASSSASVAGGYSYNEQFF. CDR3 sequence (DNA): TGTGCCAGCAGTTCTGCCTCTGTAGCGGGAGGGTACTCCTACAATGAGCAGTTCTTC.

This chain links TRBV28 with TRBJ2-7; D remains ambiguous. Germline-derived CDR1 and CDR2 are MDHEN and SYDVKM. This CDR3 contains 15 residues. Trimming pared 2 bases from V and 7 bases from J, leaving 18 bases between. The CDR3 DNA reads TGTGCCAGCAGTTTAGAGCCCCTAGGTTTGGGAGAGCAGTACTTC. This translates into CASSLEPLGLGEQYF.

The rearrangement links TRBV9 to TRBJ2-3; D possibly uses TRBD1 or TRBD2 (5 bases each). Trimming cost V 0 bases and J 2 bases, with 13 bases left between them. CDR3 length equals 16 residues. CDR1 and CDR2 (germline): SGDLS, YYNGEE. The chain's CDR3 is CASSVDGRETTDTQYF. The CDR3 DNA sequence: TGTGCCAGCAGCGTAGATGGCAGGGAGACCACAGATACGCAGTATTTT.

V gene TRBV5-1 combines with J gene TRBJ2-7, with 9 bases identical to TRBD2. CDR1 and CDR2 from the germline V gene are SGHRS and YFSETQ. V shed 4 bases and J 6 bases; nucleotides not matched to a gene: 8. CDR3 size: 14 residues. The DNA of the CDR3 is TGCGCCAGCAGCCCTGTAGCGGGAGTTCCCGAGCAGTACTTC. Protein product: CASSPVAGVPEQYF.

The chain couples TRBV5-1 to TRBJ1-2, with 7 bases matching TRBD1. V was pared by 1 base and J by 4 bases, with 10 bases of the junction left unmatched. The CDR3 runs to 16 residues. Germline V gives CDR1 SGHRS, CDR2 YFSETQ. The CDR3 protein is CASSLTTGDPTYGYTF. As DNA, the CDR3 is TGCGCCAGCAGCTTGACAACAGGGGACCCGACCTATGGCTACACCTTC.

This clone occurred once. The chain combines TRBV5-8 with TRBJ2-7, with a weak D call TRBD1 (5 bases). CDR1 and CDR2 from the germline V gene are SGHTS and YDEGEE. V lost 6 bases to trimming and J lost 2 bases, with 21 bases between them. The CDR3 extends over 16 amino acids. CDR3 residues: CASTPGQTAFTYEQYF. CDR3 in DNA: TGTGCCAGCACCCCCGGACAAACAGCATTTACCTACGAGCAGTACTTC.

This chain connects TRBV11-2 to TRBJ2-7; D is uncertain. Germline-derived CDR1 and CDR2 are SGHAT and FQNNGV. V lost 2 bases, J lost 7 bases, and 15 bases lay in between. This CDR3 region has 14 residues. This CDR3 reads CASSLYPDLEEQYF. The CDR3 DNA reads as TGTGCCAGCAGCTTATATCCTGATCTGGAAGAGCAGTACTTC.

The chain employs TRBV19 and TRBJ2-7; 7 bases align to TRBD1. Germline V CDR1 and CDR2: LNHDA, SQIVND (reference sequence). The CDR3 is 13 amino acids. V was clipped by 6 bases and J by 5 bases; unmatched bases: 7. The CDR3 loop reads CASSQQGNHEQYF. CDR3 DNA: TGTGCCAGTAGCCAACAGGGGAATCACGAGCAGTACTTC.

This clone came up once. The CDR3 loop is CASSLLGLAGGVEQFF. CDR3 bases: TGTGCCAGCAGCCTACTGGGACTAGCGGGAGGGGTTGAGCAGTTCTTC. The chain links TRBV7-2 to TRBJ2-1, with 16 bases matching TRBD2. This CDR3 has 16 residues. The V gene's germline CDR1 is SGHTA and CDR2 FQGNSA. J gave up 9 bases and V 5 bases, and 7 bases lay outside the gene matches.